This T cell receptor beta chain was profiled in a study of naive and memory T cell subsets. Two oligonucleotides, mixed equimolar, formed the beta constant-region primer covering TRBC1 and TRBC2. The ligated cDNA underwent four PCR rounds using SP2 and nested alpha and beta constant-region primers. TCRdb redid the calling of the UMI-ligation and nested PCR reads with MiXCR, one entry per CDR3 protein. The sample includes more than 95,000 distinct CDR3 sequences, roughly 15% of them seen just once. This clonotype was counted only a few times. Its antigen is unknown. Overall study results and limits: A few larger clonotypes appeared in naive repertoires, especially CD8, possibly memory cells re-expressing CD45RA. Diversity fell and Gini index rose from naive through CM, EM, EMRA.

Per germline, CDR1 SGHDN and CDR2 FVKESK. J lost 3 bases, V lost 5 bases, and 9 bases had no gene match. This CDR3 is built from 15 residues. The sequencing sample was made of naive CD8+ T cells from blood. This sequence joins TRBV14 and TRBJ2-7; TRBD2 aligns across 8 bases. This receptor was taken from a human donor in good health. The CDR3 DNA is TGTGCCAGCAGCTCCCGCGGGAGGCAGGTCTACGAGCAGTACTTC. This gives the protein CASSSRGRQVYEQYF.